The clone carrying this TCR beta chain has a count of ten or more. A second PCR of about 7 to 11 cycles used a sample-barcoded 5' primer and a J-beta primer mix. A template-switch adaptor that had 12 random nucleotides put a tag on each cDNA molecule. TCRdb re-analysed the 5' RACE reads in MiXCR, keeping a single row per CDR3 protein. The table shows 450,000 to 600,000 distinct CDR3 sequences, with 27% occurring only once. Germline lookup yields CDR1 ENHRY and CDR2 SYGVKD. Trimming removed 3 bases from V and 0 bases from J, with 9 bases in between. This CDR3 has 14 amino acids. These data are taken from a study of blood T cells in healthy people across ages. This sample also appeared in a second study, on T cells of mothers and their children.

Sequenced sample: blood. The sequence was collected from a boy aged 2 to 9 in good health. The chain uses TRBV10-3 and TRBJ2-7, with unresolved D. CDR3 DNA sequence: TGTGCCATCAGTGACGACACGAGCTCCTACGAGCAGTACTTC. This sequence encodes CAISDDTSSYEQYF.